This is a list of T cell receptor beta chains from one sample in a study of regulatory T cells in long-lasting Graves disease. MiXCR, applied by TCRdb to the multiplex PCR reads, yields one record per CDR3 protein. Here the sample spans 320,000 or so distinct CDR3 sequences, over 15% being singletons. Here the sequenced sample was peripheral blood mononuclear cells (PBMCs), taken at new diagnosis, from a patient treated with antithyroid drugs. These receptors all stem from a female donor with Graves disease. The CDR3 runs from the conserved cysteine through the conserved F or W. Fields, in order: V gene, CDR3 protein.

TRBV28,CASTSEGRGEKLFF
TRBV24-1,CATSPSGREFANTGELFF
TRBV19,CASSNGAYNEQFF
TRBV28,CASSVTARGLFF
TRBV2,CASSGFRTNEVYF
TRBV25-1,CASSVGQGGNQPQHF
TRBV2,CASSADRDAKGQYF
TRBV7-9,CASSSSRGPGQLQETQYF
TRBV5-1,CASSFSSELYGYTF
TRBV28,CASRGGDTEAFF
TRBV10-3,CAISESGPSGRETQYF
TRBV11-3,CASSHTPGLANTGELFF
TRBV2,CASSVDNRFYEQYF
TRBV28,CASRHLVGTHNEQFF
TRBV7-9,CASSLAGLFNEQFF
TRBV19,CASSIDPKGVSTEAFF
TRBV6-1,CASMLGAGNTIYF
TRBV7-9,CASSPSPGRGGTDTQYF
TRBV11-2,CASKSLKTGWVITEAFF
TRBV20-1,CSAKGQGKETQYF
TRBV13,CASRPGAGELFF
TRBV24-1,CATSDPPGQNTGELFF
TRBV12-3/TRBV12-4,CASSFPSGIPRDTGELFF
TRBV6-2/TRBV6-3,CASSYSTYQPQHF
TRBV28,CASSALGTGDYEQYF
TRBV20-1,CSARDLRADTGELFF
TRBV2,CASNGELADTQYF
TRBV20-1,CSARVLGPPLAGEQFF
TRBV29-1,CSVDPGLGGETQYF
TRBV28,CASSQVGDSPLHF
TRBV7-8,CASSLLAGAAGGVYEQYF
TRBV11-2,CASSPGGDGSYEQYF
TRBV28,CASSLAFRGVGPNTEAFF
TRBV12-3/TRBV12-4,CASSFLGVQETQYF
TRBV6-1,CASEDYEQYF
TRBV20-1,CSAAGPMNTEAFF
TRBV11-3,CASSLVGGNPYNEQFF
TRBV2,CASTSMGLASPSTDTQYF
TRBV15,CATQTDSSSGNTIYF
TRBV7-2,CASSFLGTGEDTQYF
TRBV6-5,CASSYRAGMAFF
TRBV12-3/TRBV12-4,CASSQDRRQPQHF
TRBV20-1,CSRLAGEGEQYF
TRBV5-5,CASSWGSGTASYEQYF